These 32 T cell receptor beta chains share one sample of origin, sequenced in a study of T-cell memory formation after mild COVID-19 listed by TCRdb under 2021. Library prep was done by 5' RACE. Data came from an Illumina NovaSeq 6000. Using fastp trimming at Q25 and MiXCR clonotype assembly, TCRdb reanalyzed the public sequencing data and kept in-frame beta chains. Each CDR3 protein appears once, grouped with its most common genes and DNA. This sample is represented by about 290,000 distinct CDR3 sequences; roughly 15% of them were singletons. Of the sample, 20% to 25% falls within the top ten clones. Material: PBMCs or a T cell subset sorted from them (not recorded which). These TCRs come from a man aged 18 to 30 who had mild COVID-19 (a few samples of this study predate the infection). The sample titles of this study are shuffled in the database, so cell type and time point are left out; the donor was told from shared clones.

In its sample, this clonotype was seen many times. This sequence joins TRBV20-1 and TRBJ2-3; 9 nucleotides match TRBD2. Trimming at V came to 7 bases and at J to 2 bases, leaving 1 base not matched to a gene. The CDR3 has 12 residues. Germline V gene lookup returns CDR1 DFQATT and CDR2 SNEGSKA (reference sequence). The CDR3 coding sequence is TGCAGTGAGCGGGGGGCCACAGATACGCAGTATTTT. It is translated as CSERGATDTQYF.

The chain uses TRBV6-2 or TRBV6-3 and TRBJ2-1; D call uncertain. This CDR3 contains 14 residues. Germline CDR1 and CDR2: MNHEY and SVGEGT. The V gene lost 2 bases and the J gene lost 8 bases, with 13 bases spanning the gap. CDR3 nucleotides: TGTGCCAGCAGTTACCGGGTGGCTACCTATGAGCAGTTCTTC. It encodes CASSYRVATYEQFF.

The chain uses TRBV27 and TRBJ2-1; 10 bases fit TRBD2. The germline V gene encodes CDR1 MNHEY and CDR2 SMNVEV (reference sequence). The CDR3 is made up of 16 amino acids. With 1 base clipped from V and 5 bases from J, the junction kept 5 bases outside the gene matches. CDR3: CASSLFALAGDNEQFF. DNA of the CDR3: TGTGCCAGCAGTTTATTTGCGCTAGCGGGGGACAATGAGCAGTTCTTC.

This chain connects TRBV21-1 to TRBJ2-5; the table's D call, TRBD1, was not checked against the DNA. TRBV21-1 represents a pseudogene. CDR3 size: 13 residues. The CDR3 region has the DNA TGTGCCAGCAGCAATGGGGGGCCAGAGACCCAGTACTTC. Its translation is CASSNGGPETQYF.

This clonotype was picked up a small number of times. The V gene is TRBV12-3 or TRBV12-4, the J gene TRBJ1-2; no clear D. The CDR3 covers 11 residues. Trimming stripped 6 bases from V and 4 bases from J, with 6 bases between. CDR3 sequence: CASSFTYGYTF. The CDR3 DNA reads as TGTGCCAGCAGCTTCACCTATGGCTACACCTTC.

The rearrangement uses TRBV6-6 and TRBJ2-1; D is undetermined. This CDR3 comprises 13 residues. V was cut by 0 bases and J by 6 bases, with 6 bases left in between. Germline values: CDR1 MNHNY, CDR2 SVGAGI (reference sequence). Here the CDR3 reads CASSYSGSNEQFF. The DNA of the CDR3 is TGTGCCAGCAGTTACTCGGGCAGCAATGAGCAGTTCTTC.

The sample holds a few counts of this clonotype. The chain combines TRBV7-2 with TRBJ1-5; TRBD1 aligns across 9 bases. Germline V gene data show CDR1 as SGHTA and CDR2 as FQGNSA. The CDR3 consists of 16 residues. V shed 6 bases and J 2 bases; nucleotides not matched to a gene: 8. CDR3 in DNA: TGTGCCAGCAGTTCCAGTGGGACAGGGCGCAATCAGCCCCAGCATTTT. Translated, it gives CASSSSGTGRNQPQHF.

This clonotype has ten or more counts. The rearrangement uses TRBV20-1 and TRBJ2-1, with D perhaps matching TRBD1 or TRBD2 (5 bases each). Germline CDR1 and CDR2: DFQATT and SNEGSKA (reference sequence). The CDR3 is 16 residues long. Trimming took off 2 bases at V and 0 bases at J, with 14 bases between the two ends. The CDR3 region has the DNA TGCAGTGCTAGATCCCCTGAGGGGAGCTCCTACAATGAGCAGTTCTTC. This gives the protein CSARSPEGSSYNEQFF.

This clonotype was seen more than once but under ten times. J is TRBJ2-1 and V is TRBV27; 9 nucleotides align to TRBD1. V lost 3 bases to trimming and J lost 2 bases; unmatched junction nucleotides: 14. Germline lookup yields CDR1 MNHEY and CDR2 SMNVEV (reference sequence). CDR3 length equals 19 residues. The CDR3 region has the DNA TGTGCCAGCAGTTTCCCTAATCTCTCCGGGACAGGGACCTACAATGAGCAGTTCTTC. Protein sequence: CASSFPNLSGTGTYNEQFF.

The rearrangement links TRBV5-1 to TRBJ1-1; TRBD1 matches at 8 bases. Trimming took 4 bases from V and 3 from J; bases not matched to a gene: 5. The CDR3 is 14 amino acids. The germline CDR1 and CDR2 sequences are SGHRS and YFSETQ. CDR3 in amino acids: CASSVRQGHTEAFF. In DNA form, the CDR3 reads TGCGCCAGCAGCGTGAGACAGGGGCACACTGAAGCTTTCTTT.

The rearrangement links TRBV7-2 to TRBJ1-5, with D hard to call. The CDR3 is 13 residues long. Between the trimmed V and J ends, which lost 5 bases and 6 bases, there was a span of 11 bases. The germline CDR1 and CDR2 sequences are SGHTA and FQGNSA. This chain's CDR3 is CASSQSEGQPQHF. As DNA, the CDR3 is TGTGCCAGCAGCCAAAGTGAGGGTCAGCCCCAGCATTTT.

This clonotype was recorded a few times. The gene calls are TRBV28 and TRBJ2-7, with TRBD1 matching 7 bases. After removal of 4 bases from V and 3 bases from J, the junction contained 6 bases not matched to a gene. The CDR3 is made up of 14 amino acids. Germline V gene sequence: CDR1 MDHEN, CDR2 SYDVKM. The CDR3 DNA is TGTGCCAGCAGTTCGCCGGGACAGATCTACGAGCAGTACGTC. Protein product: CASSSPGQIYEQYV.

Only a few counts were recorded for this clonotype. The rearrangement uses TRBV6-2 or TRBV6-3 and TRBJ2-5, with D perhaps assigned TRBD1 or TRBD2 (5 bases each). This CDR3 is 13 amino acids long. Germline V gives CDR1 MNHEY, CDR2 SVGEGT. Trimming took 6 bases from V and 2 from J, leaving 10 bases between them. The chain's CDR3 is CASRGDPQETQYF. The CDR3, as DNA: TGTGCCAGCAGAGGGGACCCGCAAGAGACCCAGTACTTC.

The chain is built from TRBV20-1 and TRBJ1-5; a weak D match, TRBD1 (5 bases). Trimming took 1 base from V and 7 from J, leaving 14 bases between them. Germline V gene sequence: CDR1 DFQATT, CDR2 SNEGSKA (reference sequence). CDR3 size: 14 residues. The CDR3: CSARGDAGDQPQHF. For the CDR3, the DNA is TGCAGTGCTAGAGGGGACGCGGGGGACCAGCCCCAGCATTTT.

The chain couples TRBV12-3 or TRBV12-4 to TRBJ2-1; 8 nucleotides align to TRBD1. V shed 5 bases and J 8 bases; nucleotides not matched to a gene: 8. The CDR3 length is 14 residues. CDR3 region: CASSGTGPGDEQFF. DNA for the CDR3: TGTGCCAGCAGTGGGACAGGCCCAGGGGATGAGCAGTTCTTC.

This clonotype has more than one count but fewer than ten. The chain links TRBV20-1 to TRBJ1-3; no definite D call. This CDR3 is 13 amino acids long. The V end lost 3 bases, the J end lost 4 bases, and 10 bases lay between the germline ends. CDR1 is DFQATT and CDR2 is SNEGSKA in the germline V gene (reference sequence). CDR3 nucleotide sequence: TGCAGTGCTAGGCCGGTCTCGGGAAACACCATATATTTT. Translating gives CSARPVSGNTIYF.

The table lists this clonotype with many counts. This chain uses TRBV3-1 with TRBJ2-3; the D is unclear. Trimming removed 1 base from V and 2 bases from J, with 7 bases in between. Germline V gene data show CDR1 as LGHDT and CDR2 as YNNKEL (reference sequence). This CDR3 is 14 amino acids long. The CDR3 DNA sequence: TGTGCCAGCAGCCAAGCTGGTTACACAGATACGCAGTATTTT. Its translation is CASSQAGYTDTQYF.

This clonotype has a handful of counts. The chain combines TRBV27 with TRBJ1-4; no reliable D call. CDR3 length: 15 amino acids. In germline, CDR1 is MNHEY, CDR2 SMNVEV (reference sequence). The germline V and J ends were trimmed by 5 bases and 0 bases, with 10 bases remaining between them. The CDR3, as DNA: TGTGCCAGCAGTCGCAACGCAGCAACTAATGAAAAACTGTTTTTT. As protein: CASSRNAATNEKLFF. The full variable domain, its missing parts supplied by reference TRBV27 and TRBJ1-4, is EAQVTQNPRYLITVTGKKLTVTCSQNMNHEYMSWYRQDPGLGLRQIYYSMNVEVTDKGDVPEGYKVSRKEKRNFPLILESPSPNQTSLYFCASSRNAATNEKLFFGSGTQLSVL.

At least ten counts were recorded for this clonotype. The rearrangement joins TRBV2 to TRBJ1-1; D might be TRBD1 (6 bases). This CDR3 spans 16 amino acids. The V and J ends lost 0 bases and 5 bases respectively, with 16 bases between them. Germline CDR1 is SNHLY and CDR2 is FYNNEI. Here the CDR3 reads CASSEARQIGGTEAFF. For the CDR3, the DNA is TGTGCCAGCAGTGAAGCTCGACAGATAGGGGGTACTGAAGCTTTCTTT.

J is TRBJ2-3 and V is TRBV20-1; the D call may be TRBD1 or TRBD2 (6 bases each). The length of the CDR3 is 14 residues. Germline loops: CDR1 DFQATT, CDR2 SNEGSKA (reference sequence). V lost 2 bases and J 2 bases, leaving 11 bases between the germline ends. CDR3 in DNA: TGCAGTGCTAGAAGGGGGGCCATCACAGATACGCAGTATTTT. It translates to CSARRGAITDTQYF.

This clonotype was detected a few times. This chain joins TRBV7-9 and TRBJ1-6; D not resolved. From germline, CDR1 is SEHNR and CDR2 FQNEAQ (reference sequence). The CDR3 has 12 residues. V shed 1 base and J shed 9 bases, with 4 bases lying between them. CDR3 coding DNA: TGTGCCAGCAGCTTAGAACGTTCACCCCTCCACTTT. Protein: CASSLERSPLHF.

This clonotype was detected ten times or more. The chain is built from TRBV4-3 and TRBJ2-2; possibly TRBD1 for D (6 bases). Trimming left V 0 bases short and J 7 bases short, with 12 bases between. CDR3 length: 15 residues. Per germline, CDR1 LGHNA and CDR2 YSLEER. Written as DNA, the CDR3 is TGCGCCAGCAGCCAAGACTCAGGGGAAGGCGGGGAGCTGTTTTTT. As protein: CASSQDSGEGGELFF.

The V gene is TRBV6-5, the J gene TRBJ2-5; 7 bases match TRBD2. The CDR3 is made up of 15 amino acids. Germline trimming cut 2 bases from V and 2 bases from J; bases unmatched to any gene: 5. Germline CDR1 is MNHEY and CDR2 is SVGAGI. CDR3 coding DNA: TGTGCCAGCAGTTACGGGCGAGCGGGGCAAGAGACCCAGTACTTC. Translated, it gives CASSYGRAGQETQYF.

This clonotype has more than one count but fewer than ten. The genes are TRBV18 and TRBJ2-1; D possibly matches TRBD1 or TRBD2 (5 bases each). The CDR3 is made up of 15 amino acids. The V end lost 3 bases, the J end lost 3 bases, and 12 bases lay between the germline ends. CDR1 is KGHSH and CDR2 is LQKENI in the germline V gene. CDR3 region: CASSPGPPGYNEQFF. The CDR3 DNA follows: TGTGCCAGCTCACCGGGACCCCCGGGCTACAATGAGCAGTTCTTC. Using reference TRBV18 and TRBJ2-1 for the parts outside the CDR3, the full variable domain is NAGVMQNPRHLVRRRGQEARLRCSPMKGHSHVYWYRQLPEEGLKFMVYLQKENIIDESGMPKERFSAEFPKEGPSILRIQQVVRGDSAAYFCASSPGPPGYNEQFFGPGTRLTVL.

This clonotype occurred a few times. The chain couples TRBV28 to TRBJ1-1, with a tentative D call TRBD1 (6 bases). Germline V gene sequence: CDR1 MDHEN, CDR2 SYDVKM. This CDR3 region has 15 residues. V was shortened by 6 bases and J by 1 base, with 15 bases between the two germline ends. The CDR3 DNA follows: TGTGCCAGCAGCCCCGGGGGGGGCGGGAACACTGAAGCTTTCTTT. As protein: CASSPGGGGNTEAFF.

The sample holds a few counts of this clonotype. J is TRBJ2-3 and V is TRBV20-1, with 13 bases matching TRBD2. The CDR3 length is 15 residues. The V segment lost 5 bases and the J segment 0 bases; nucleotides outside the gene matches: 2. CDR1 and CDR2 (germline): DFQATT, SNEGSKA (reference sequence). The CDR3 here is CSALTSGGSTDTQYF. The CDR3 DNA sequence: TGCAGTGCTCTGACTAGCGGGGGGAGCACAGATACGCAGTATTTT.

Only a few counts were recorded for this clonotype. The chain joins TRBV25-1 to TRBJ2-7, with 8 bases that match TRBD2. The CDR3 is 14 amino acids. Germline values: CDR1 MGHDK, CDR2 SYGVNS. The V and J ends lost 6 bases and 5 bases, in that order; junction bases with no gene match: 9. CDR3 sequence (DNA): TGTGCCAGCAGGCCGCTAGGACTAGCTAACGAGCAGTACGTC. Its protein is CASRPLGLANEQYV.

This clonotype was counted only a few times. The genes are TRBV7-2 and TRBJ2-1; D is perhaps TRBD1 (5 bases). Germline CDR1 SGHTA, CDR2 FQGNSA. The CDR3 is made up of 17 amino acids. Trimming cost V 1 base and J 3 bases, with 16 bases left between them. The CDR3 sequence: CASSLGPGPGNYNEQFF. The DNA for the CDR3 is TGTGCCAGCAGCTTAGGTCCAGGGCCCGGAAACTACAATGAGCAGTTCTTC.

This chain joins TRBV6-2 or TRBV6-3 and TRBJ2-3; TRBD2 might be the D (6 bases). V was cut by 4 bases and J by 6 bases, with 26 bases left in between. Germline CDR1 MNHEY, CDR2 SVGEGT. The CDR3 length is 18 residues. The CDR3, as DNA: TGTGCCAGCAGTTCCAAGGGTTCCGGGGGACTCCCCGTGGATACGCAGTATTTT. As protein: CASSSKGSGGLPVDTQYF.

The sample holds a few counts of this clonotype. The gene calls are TRBV20-1 and TRBJ1-2; D is unclear. Trimming took 3 bases from V and 4 from J, leaving 12 bases between them. Germline CDR1 reads DFQATT; CDR2 reads SNEGSKA (reference sequence). The CDR3 has 13 residues. The DNA for the CDR3 is TGCAGTGCTAGTGACCTTACTGCCTATGGCTACACCTTC. Translating it yields CSASDLTAYGYTF.

The V and J genes are TRBV20-1 and TRBJ2-3; the match to TRBD2 covers 8 bases. This CDR3 has 13 residues. The germline CDR1 and CDR2 sequences are DFQATT and SNEGSKA (reference sequence). The CDR3, as DNA: TGCAGCCCCGCGGGGGGCGGCCAAGATACGCAGTATTTT. Translation: CSPAGGGQDTQYF.

The V call is TRBV20-1, the J call TRBJ2-7, with 10 bases that match TRBD1. In germline, CDR1 is DFQATT, CDR2 SNEGSKA (reference sequence). Trimming at V came to 5 bases and at J to 6 bases, leaving 10 bases not matched to a gene. The CDR3 extends over 14 amino acids. The CDR3 nucleotides read TGCAGTGCTTCCGGGACAGGGGTGTCTGGCGAGCAGTACTTC. This gives the protein CSASGTGVSGEQYF.